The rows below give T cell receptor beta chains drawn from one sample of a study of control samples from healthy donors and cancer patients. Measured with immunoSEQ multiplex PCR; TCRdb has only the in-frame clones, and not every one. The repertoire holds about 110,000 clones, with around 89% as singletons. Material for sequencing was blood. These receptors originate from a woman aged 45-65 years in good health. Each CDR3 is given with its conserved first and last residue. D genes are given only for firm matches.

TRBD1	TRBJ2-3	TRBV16	TGTGCCAGCAGCCTCGGACAGGGACTTCGCACAGATACGCAGTATTTT	CASSLGQGLRTDTQYF
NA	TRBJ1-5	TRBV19	TGTGCCAGTAGTAAACGGGGCCCCCAGCCCCAGCATTTT	CASSKRGPQPQHF
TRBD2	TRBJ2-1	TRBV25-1	TGTGCCAGCAGCAAGCGGGGGGCGAATGAGCAGTTCTTC	CASSKRGANEQFF
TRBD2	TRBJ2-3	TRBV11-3	TGTGCCAGCAGCCCCGGGACTACAAGCACAGATACGCAGTATTTT	CASSPGTTSTDTQYF
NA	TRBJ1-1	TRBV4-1	TGCGCCAGCAGAACGGGACCAGGGGATTTCGGTGAAGCTTTCTTT	CASRTGPGDFGEAFF
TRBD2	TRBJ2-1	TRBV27	TGTGCCAGCAGTTTGTTTAGCGGGGGGGGCAATGAGCAGTTCTTC	CASSLFSGGGNEQFF
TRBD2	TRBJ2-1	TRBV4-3	TGCGCCAGCAGCCAAGACCCGGGACTAGCGGGACTATCGGGTGAGCAGTTCTTC	CASSQDPGLAGLSGEQFF
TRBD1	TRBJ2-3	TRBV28	TGTGCCAGCAGTACCTCAGGGGGCGCAGATACGCAGTATTTT	CASSTSGGADTQYF
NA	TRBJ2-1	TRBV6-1	TGTGCCAGCAGTGAAAGGACTACCTACAATGAGCAGTTCTTC	CASSERTTYNEQFF
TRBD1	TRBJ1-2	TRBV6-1	TGTGCCAGCAGTGACCTACAGGGGGCGCAAGGCTACACCTTC	CASSDLQGAQGYTF
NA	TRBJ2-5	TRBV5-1	TGCGCCAGCAGCTTGGTCCCAGGAGAGACCCAGTACTTC	CASSLVPGETQYF
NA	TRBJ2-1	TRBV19	TGTGCCAGTAGTCTCGGCCGGGACCACAATGAGCAGTTCTTC	CASSLGRDHNEQFF
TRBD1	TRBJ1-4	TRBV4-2	TGTGCCAGCAGCCCGGGACAGGGGTCGGAAAAACTGTTTTTT	CASSPGQGSEKLFF